This TCR beta chain was sequenced during a study of regulatory T cells in long-lasting Graves disease. The time point is: newly diagnosed GD, antithyroid drugs for less than 3 months. There was RNA extracted from PBMCs, and the TCR library was made from it. Germline CDR1 is SGHTA and CDR2 is FQGTGA. The CDR3 runs 14 residues. V shed 5 bases, J shed 9 bases, and the junction held 10 bases outside the gene matches. Arm-PCR of CDR3 regions and iRepertoire HTBI primers were the basis on which TCR beta libraries were built. TCRdb re-analysed the multiplex PCR reads in MiXCR, keeping a single row per CDR3 protein. The top ten hold 10% to 15% of the sample, which has about 500,000 distinct CDR3 sequences, 15% to 20% seen once. Separately, the same data were catalogued under a study of T cells in Graves' hyperthyroidism and ophthalmopathy.

V and J are TRBV7-3 and TRBJ2-5, with 9 bases matching TRBD1. The specimen was peripheral blood mononuclear cells (PBMCs), collected at new diagnosis, from a patient treated with antithyroid drugs. The clonotype originates from a man aged 40-49 years with Graves disease. As DNA, the CDR3 is TGTGCCAGCAGCCTAGTGGGACAGGGTGGGGCCCAGTACTTC. It codes for CASSLVGQGGAQYF.